This T cell receptor beta chain was captured by sequencing in a study of cytomegalovirus exposure and HLA in healthy donors. The PCR was carried out with 60 Vbeta primers and 13 Jbeta primers. Some clones are missing from TCRdb's copy, which holds only in-frame ones; the method was immunoSEQ multiplex PCR. This sample has around 130,000 clones, with approximately 81% found just once. On this clone: Its target is unknown.

Study findings and constraints: Data from an earlier analysis indicated that most TCR beta V segments were productive either about 87% or about 30% of the time. TCR beta chains associated with HLA were, in a later analysis, more clonally expanded than equally common others.

The clonotype comes from a man aged 18 to 29 in good health and CMV-seronegative. What was sequenced was PBMCs.

CDR3 region: CASSLMGQGVNSPLHF. CDR3 nucleotide sequence: TGTGCCAGCAGCTTAATGGGACAGGGGGTGAATTCACCCCTCCACTTT. V is TRBV7-2 and J is TRBJ1-6, with TRBD1 matching 11 bases. Germline trimming cut 2 bases from V and 7 bases from J; bases unmatched to any gene: 4. Looked up from germline, CDR1 is SGHTA and CDR2 is FQGNSA. The CDR3 totals 16 residues.